This TCR beta chain is from a study of T cell repertoires in cytomegalovirus infection (dated by TCRdb to about 2019). In terms of the full investigation: Because public TCR beta signatures pointed to carriage of CMV infection together with the matching HLA type, the HLA type of each donor mattered for the analysis.

The germline V gene specifies MDHEN as CDR1 and SYDVKM as CDR2. From its cysteine to its phenylalanine, the CDR3 spans 14 amino acids. CDR3 DNA is the only sequence kept; it has 42 bases, read in frame from the first base. V has 2 bases trimmed and J has 7 bases trimmed; junction bases matching no gene number 5. This clonotype was counted a few times. There is no known antigen for this receptor. No qualities accompany the bases; no much larger clone lies one base away. TCRdb names Illumina HiSeq 1500 as the instrument used. TCRdb applied fastp at Q25 and MiXCR to the public reads, then kept only in-frame beta chains. Rows matching on CDR3 protein sequence are summarized as one entry with the most common DNA and genes. For this sample the table gives 310,000 or so distinct CDR3 sequences, of which 17% were detected only once. The top ten hold around 11% of the sample. Results and caveats for the whole study, not just this receptor: In the ex vivo response, HLA-C-restricted CMV-specific TCR beta clonotypes were dominant, and in two of eight donors the single most frequent clonotype came from this HLA-C-restricted group. In both this cohort and an independent roughly 350-donor cohort, the cumulative frequency of public TCR beta family members distinguished carriers of CMV infection plus the relevant HLA type.

The chain is assembled from TRBV28 and TRBJ2-1; 7 central nucleotides agree with TRBD1. The TCR originated in a human donor in good health (CMV status not recorded). Some clones in this sample may be carry-over from other donors' samples. The sequencing sample was made of PBMCs. The DNA is TGTGCCAGCAGTTTACCTGACAGGGAGAATGAGCAGTTCTTC. Its protein is CASSLPDRENEQFF.